This T cell receptor beta chain was sequenced during a study of blood T cells in healthy people across ages. The CDR3 has 14 amino acids. V shed 4 bases and J 6 bases; nucleotides not matched to a gene: 8. Germline-derived CDR1 and CDR2 are KGHSH and LQKENI. On this clonotype itself: Its matching antigen is unknown.

Findings and caveats of the study: Reliance upon unsorted PBMCs precluded definitive naive versus antigen-experienced comparison. Older individuals had lower TCR beta diversity per million T cells (the decline was roughly linear).

Primed by a sample-barcoded 5' primer and a J-beta primer mix, a second PCR proceeded for about 7 to 11 cycles. TCRdb passed the 5' RACE reads through MiXCR, listing each CDR3 protein once. The table lists roughly 800,000 distinct CDR3 sequences, more than 45% of them singletons. Healthy Russian Caucasian donors spanned ages about 6 to 95 years. The sample comprised blood. This clonotype was sampled from a man aged 25-40 years in good health. The chain employs TRBV18 and TRBJ2-7, with TRBD2 matching 8 bases. In DNA, the CDR3 is TGTGCCAGCTCACTGACCAGCGGGAGTCTCGAGCAGTACTTC. This gives the protein CASSLTSGSLEQYF. The full variable domain, completed using reference TRBV18 and TRBJ2-7, is NAGVMQNPRHLVRRRGQEARLRCSPMKGHSHVYWYRQLPEEGLKFMVYLQKENIIDESGMPKERFSAEFPKEGPSILRIQQVVRGDSAAYFCASSLTSGSLEQYFGPGTRLTVT.